The entry below gives a single TCR beta chain sequence along with its context. The data stem from a study of blood T cell repertoires in COVID-19. V was shortened by 3 bases and J by 0 bases, with 9 bases between the two germline ends. Germline values: CDR1 DFQATT, CDR2 SNEGSKA (reference sequence). CDR3 length: 15 residues. Profiling relied on immunoSEQ multiplex PCR, and the TCRdb table lists in-frame clones only, not all of them. The repertoire includes about 35,000 clones, approximately 90% of them detected once, and 2% to 2.5% sits in the top ten. The V and J genes are TRBV20-1 and TRBJ1-6; D gene uncertain. The sequencing sample was made of peripheral blood. The TCR comes from a man aged 50 to 59 with active COVID-19. CDR3 sequence reads: CSASEHSSYNSPLHF. The CDR3 DNA sequence: TGCAGTGCTAGTGAACACAGCTCCTATAATTCACCCCTCCACTTT.